One and the same sample provided the 10 T cell receptor beta chains below, sequenced in a study of vaccination effects on CD4 cells after COVID-19. Which antigens these TCRs recognize remains unknown. Between days 10 and 11 of culture, CD4+ T cells were separated out. The table came from immunoSEQ multiplex PCR; TCRdb's copy has only in-frame clones and leaves some out. There are more than 30,000 clones in the sample; about 70% occur only once, and about 3% lies in the top ten. The starting material was CD4+ T cells from PBMCs cultured without peptide, obtained before COVID-19 vaccination. These TCRs come from a human donor who received a COVID-19 vaccine.

CDR3 sequence reads: CASSLGISGDTLEQYF. In nucleotides, the CDR3 is TGTGCCAGCAGCCTAGGAATTAGCGGGGATACACTCGAGCAGTACTTC. The V and J genes are TRBV7-9 and TRBJ2-7; 8 nucleotides line up with TRBD2. Germline values: CDR1 SEHNR, CDR2 FQNEAQ (reference sequence). The CDR3 has 16 residues. The V and J ends lost 5 bases and 6 bases, in that order; junction bases with no gene match: 15.

This sequence joins TRBV29-1 and TRBJ2-4; unclear D gene. V was pared by 1 base and J by 8 bases, with 6 bases between. The CDR3 runs 11 residues. CDR1 and CDR2 (germline): SQVTM, ANQGSEA. CDR3 amino acids: CSVEGDHIQYF. The CDR3, as DNA: TGCAGCGTTGAAGGCGACCACATTCAGTACTTC.

V and J are TRBV2 and TRBJ1-2, with D perhaps matching TRBD1 (6 bases). Germline V lookup: CDR1 SNHLY, CDR2 FYNNEI. The germline V and J ends were trimmed by 9 bases and 1 base, with 18 bases remaining between them. CDR3 length: 15 amino acids. The CDR3 region is CASRGRVPLNYGYTF. CDR3 DNA: TGTGCCAGTCGGGGGCGGGTCCCGCTTAACTATGGCTACACCTTC.

V gene TRBV5-4 combines with J gene TRBJ2-4; perhaps TRBD1 as D (6 bases). Germline lookup yields CDR1 SGHNT and CDR2 YYREEE (reference sequence). V was pared by 5 bases and J by 2 bases, with 14 bases between. The CDR3 spans 15 residues. CDR3 loop: CASSSTGRSKNIQYF. The CDR3 DNA follows: TGTGCCAGCAGTAGCACAGGGCGGTCCAAAAACATTCAGTACTTC. The whole variable domain, remainder taken from reference TRBV5-4 and TRBJ2-4, is ETGVTQSPTHLIKTRGQQVTLRCSSQSGHNTVSWYQQALGQGPQFIFQYYREEENGRGNFPPRFSGLQFPNYSSELNVNALELDDSALYLCASSSTGRSKNIQYFGAGTRLSVL.

There are a few counts of this clone. The V and J genes are TRBV4-1 and TRBJ1-2; a possible D gene is TRBD1 (5 bases). CDR3 length: 16 residues. V was pared by 1 base and J by 3 bases, with 15 bases between. Germline CDR1 and CDR2: MGHRA and YSYEKL. The CDR3 DNA reads TGCGCCAGCAGCCAAGGTAGGGGCCAGGGTTACTATGGCTACACCTTC. This sequence encodes CASSQGRGQGYYGYTF.

The chain recombines TRBV29-1 with TRBJ2-3; TRBD2 is a possible D gene (6 bases). With 5 bases removed from V and 5 bases from J, the gap between germline ends came to 14 bases. The CDR3 contains 13 residues. CDR1 and CDR2 from the germline V gene are SQVTM and ANQGSEA. The CDR3 sequence is CSVTGLLLDTQYF. DNA for the CDR3: TGCAGCGTTACGGGACTGCTGCTAGATACGCAGTATTTT.

This clone showed up just a few times. The chain links TRBV29-1 to TRBJ1-5, with TRBD1 matching 7 bases. CDR3 length: 12 residues. V trimming: 2 bases; J trimming: 7 bases; junction bases outside the gene matches: 2. The V gene's germline CDR1 is SQVTM and CDR2 ANQGSEA. CDR3 protein: CSVETGDQPQHF. In DNA, the CDR3 is TGCAGCGTTGAAACAGGGGACCAGCCCCAGCATTTT. Full variable domain (rest looked up from reference TRBV29-1 and TRBJ1-5): SAVISQKPSRDICQRGTSLTIQCQVDSQVTMMFWYRQQPGQSLTLIATANQGSEATYESGFVIDKFPISRPNLTFSTLTVSNMSPEDSSIYLCSVETGDQPQHFGDGTRLSIL.

This clone has only a few counts. This sequence joins TRBV24-1 and TRBJ1-4, with D unclear. The ends were cut back, 7 bases at V and 9 bases at J, with 5 bases in the middle. Germline V gene data show CDR1 as KGHDR and CDR2 as SFDVKD. This CDR3 spans 10 amino acids. Here the CDR3 DNA reads TGTGCCACCAGGCAAAAAAAACTGTTTTTT. Translation: CATRQKKLFF.

V gene TRBV4-2 combines with J gene TRBJ1-4; weak D call: TRBD1 (6 bases). The CDR3 totals 20 residues. Deletions cut 2 bases from V and 0 bases from J, with 22 bases between. The germline CDR1 and CDR2 sequences are LGHNA and YNFKEQ. CDR3 region: CASSQIARGAISATNEKLFF. The CDR3 nucleotides are TGTGCCAGCAGCCAAATCGCTCGGGGGGCGATTAGCGCAACTAATGAAAAACTGTTTTTT.

V gene TRBV5-8 combines with J gene TRBJ1-6; D call uncertain. Germline assignment: CDR1 SGHTS and CDR2 YDEGEE. Trimming pared 4 bases from V and 8 bases from J, leaving 10 bases between. The CDR3 is made up of 13 amino acids. The CDR3 is CASSGKDYSPLHF. As DNA, the CDR3 is TGTGCCAGCAGCGGTAAAGATTATTCACCCCTCCACTTT.